The 24 T cell receptor beta chains presented below share a single source sample, sequenced in a study of neurological immune-mediated disorders. One entry per CDR3 protein, called by TCRdb with MiXCR from the 5' RACE reads. The sample carries 30,000 or so distinct CDR3 sequences, over 12% recorded once. The sequencing sample was made of PBMCs. Every receptor here comes from a man aged 65 to 85 in good health.

This clonotype is classed as medium-sized. The chain recombines TRBV25-1 with TRBJ2-3; unclear D gene. Deletions cut 1 base from V and 3 bases from J, with 8 bases between. There are 14 residues in the CDR3. Germline V gene lookup returns CDR1 MGHDK and CDR2 SYGVNS. CDR3 residues: CASSESSLTDTQYF. The CDR3, as DNA: TGTGCCAGCAGTGAATCCTCATTAACAGATACGCAGTATTTT.

This clonotype was counted many times. The V gene is TRBV7-2, the J gene TRBJ1-2, with D perhaps matching TRBD1 (5 bases). The CDR3 totals 15 residues. Trimming stripped 5 bases from V and 4 bases from J, with 17 bases between. Germline CDR1 is SGHTA and CDR2 is FQGNSA. CDR3 nucleotide sequence: TGTGCCAGCAGCACCAGGACACTTAACTTCTATGGCTACACCTTC. Amino acid sequence: CASSTRTLNFYGYTF.

The chain couples TRBV28 to TRBJ2-5, with D perhaps matching TRBD1 (6 bases). The length of the CDR3 is 16 residues. Per the germline V gene, CDR1 is MDHEN and CDR2 is SYDVKM. The V end was cut by 5 bases, the J end by 1 base, with 17 bases between. CDR3 bases: TGTGCCAGCAGTCACCGAGGACAGCTTTTCCAAGAGACCCAGTACTTC. Protein: CASSHRGQLFQETQYF.

This clonotype was seen ten or more times. V is TRBV5-1 and J is TRBJ2-5; D possibly uses TRBD1 or TRBD2 (5 bases each). Germline CDR1 and CDR2: SGHRS and YFSETQ. CDR3 length equals 16 residues. V lost 4 bases to trimming and J lost 5 bases, with 21 bases between them. CDR3 loop: CASSLRPSEGSETQYF. The CDR3, as DNA: TGCGCCAGCAGCCTCCGGCCATCTGAGGGGTCGGAGACCCAGTACTTC. Based on the CDR3 plus reference TRBV5-1 and TRBJ2-5, the full variable domain is KAGVTQTPRYLIKTRGQQVTLSCSPISGHRSVSWYQQTPGQGLQFLFEYFSETQRNKGNFPGRFSGRQFSNSRSEMNVSTLELGDSALYLCASSLRPSEGSETQYFGPGTRLLVL.

In its sample, this clonotype was seen many times. The V and J genes are TRBV6-2 or TRBV6-3 and TRBJ2-6; tentatively, D is TRBD2 (6 bases). V dropped 6 bases and J dropped 1 base, with 16 bases sitting between them. This CDR3 spans 17 amino acids. CDR1 MNHEY and CDR2 SVGEGT come from the germline V gene. In nucleotides, the CDR3 is TGTGCCAGCAGGCCGGCGGGGAAACCTTCTGGGGCCAACGTCCTGACTTTC. Residues: CASRPAGKPSGANVLTF.

This clonotype was observed at least ten times. The gene calls are TRBV5-1 and TRBJ2-7; 12 bases agree with TRBD1. Germline-derived CDR1 and CDR2 are SGHRS and YFSETQ. V trimming: 3 bases; J trimming: 2 bases; junction bases outside the gene matches: 6. The CDR3 is 16 amino acids. The DNA for the CDR3 is TGCGCCAGCAGCTGGGGACAGGGGGCACCTGCCTACGAGCAGTACTTC. Translated: CASSWGQGAPAYEQYF. Using reference TRBV5-1 and TRBJ2-7 for the parts outside the CDR3, the full variable domain is KAGVTQTPRYLIKTRGQQVTLSCSPISGHRSVSWYQQTPGQGLQFLFEYFSETQRNKGNFPGRFSGRQFSNSRSEMNVSTLELGDSALYLCASSWGQGAPAYEQYFGPGTRLTVT.

This clonotype was observed at least ten times. This rearrangement joins TRBV5-1 to TRBJ2-1; no definite D call. The CDR3 loop spans 13 amino acids. Germline lookup yields CDR1 SGHRS and CDR2 YFSETQ. With 4 bases removed from V and 7 bases from J, the gap between germline ends came to 12 bases. The CDR3 nucleotides are TGCGCCAGCAGCATGGACCTTTGGAATGAGCAGTTCTTC. Residues: CASSMDLWNEQFF.

This clonotype was recorded at least ten times. This chain joins TRBV30 and TRBJ1-1; 9 positions agree with TRBD1. The germline V gene encodes CDR1 GTSNPN and CDR2 SVGIG (reference sequence). The CDR3 loop spans 12 amino acids. Trimming removed 5 bases from V and 10 bases from J; junction bases left unmatched: 8. For the CDR3, the DNA is TGTGCCTGGGTACCGGGACAGGGTACAGCTTTCTTT. Its translation: CAWVPGQGTAFF.

This clonotype was picked up many times. The chain uses TRBV9 and TRBJ1-1, with 11 bases identical to TRBD1. The germline V gene has CDR1 SGDLS and CDR2 YYNGEE. With V trimmed by 3 bases and J by 0 bases, 7 bases remained unmatched. This CDR3 has 17 amino acids. DNA for the CDR3: TGTGCCAGCAGCGCCCGCCGGGACAGGGGGGTGAACACTGAAGCTTTCTTT. Its protein is CASSARRDRGVNTEAFF. Full variable domain (outside the CDR3, taken from reference TRBV9 and TRBJ1-1): DSGVTQTPKHLITATGQRVTLRCSPRSGDLSVYWYQQSLDQGLQFLIQYYNGEERAKGNILERFSAQQFPDLHSELNLSSLELGDSALYFCASSARRDRGVNTEAFFGQGTRLTVV.

This clonotype has at least ten counts. The chain combines TRBV20-1 with TRBJ2-5; maybe TRBD2 (6 bases). CDR1 DFQATT and CDR2 SNEGSKA come from the germline V gene (reference sequence). The CDR3 extends over 15 amino acids. V lost 1 base and J lost 2, with 14 bases in between. CDR3 residues: CSARGVAGKQETQYF. CDR3 in DNA: TGCAGTGCTAGAGGGGTTGCGGGGAAACAAGAGACCCAGTACTTC.

This clonotype has at least ten counts. The rearrangement joins TRBV7-2 to TRBJ2-5, with D hard to call. This CDR3 comprises 15 residues. Deletions cut 1 base from V and 2 bases from J, with 11 bases between. The germline V gene has CDR1 SGHTA and CDR2 FQGNSA. CDR3 coding DNA: TGTGCCAGCAGCTTAGTATGGTCAACTCAAGAGACCCAGTACTTC. Amino acids: CASSLVWSTQETQYF.

The table lists this clonotype with a few counts. CDR3 sequence: CASRPFREANEKLFF. The CDR3 bases are TGTGCCAGCAGGCCCTTCCGGGAGGCTAATGAAAAACTGTTTTTT. This chain joins TRBV27 and TRBJ1-4; D ambiguous. The ends were cut back, 6 bases at V and 3 bases at J, with 14 bases in the middle. Looked up from germline, CDR1 is MNHEY and CDR2 is SMNVEV (reference sequence). This CDR3 comprises 15 residues.

There are many counts of this clonotype. This chain links TRBV7-2 with TRBJ2-3, with TRBD2 identical over 11 bases. The CDR3 has 20 residues. Germline V gene lookup returns CDR1 SGHTA and CDR2 FQGNSA. Losses at the gene ends were 5 bases for V and 3 bases for J; bases not matched to a gene: 19. Here the CDR3 reads CASSRRDTRLAGKPTDTQYF. CDR3 nucleotides: TGTGCCAGCAGCCGCCGGGACACCAGACTAGCGGGGAAACCAACAGATACGCAGTATTTT.

This clonotype was counted at least ten times. The chain combines TRBV20-1 with TRBJ2-5; D may be TRBD1 (5 bases). Trimming removed 0 bases at V and 3 bases at J, with 14 bases between. Looked up from germline, CDR1 is DFQATT and CDR2 is SNEGSKA (reference sequence). The CDR3 is 15 residues long. The CDR3 nucleotides are TGCAGTGCTAGAGACCTGACAGAGAACAAAGAGACCCAGTACTTC. It encodes CSARDLTENKETQYF.

The chain joins TRBV7-2 to TRBJ2-2; D remains ambiguous. The CDR3 covers 12 residues. The V end lost 5 bases, the J end lost 10 bases, and 11 bases lay between the germline ends. CDR1 and CDR2 from the germline V gene are SGHTA and FQGNSA. CDR3 in amino acids: CASSPAIKELFF. The CDR3 DNA sequence: TGTGCCAGCAGCCCGGCAATCAAGGAGCTGTTTTTT.

This clonotype has at least ten counts. The chain carries TRBV12-3 or TRBV12-4 and TRBJ2-2; the D is unclear. Trimming pared 6 bases from V and 0 bases from J, leaving 5 bases between. The CDR3 covers 13 residues. As DNA, the CDR3 is TGTGCCAGCAGCCGCTCGAACACCGGGGAGCTGTTTTTT. Residues: CASSRSNTGELFF.

This clonotype has a count of ten or more. CDR3 DNA sequence: TGCAGCGTCACGACAGCAACTAATGAAAAACTGTTTTTT. This sequence encodes CSVTTATNEKLFF. The chain uses TRBV29-1 and TRBJ1-4; TRBD1 is a possible D gene (5 bases). V dropped 6 bases and J dropped 0 bases, with 8 bases sitting between them. The V gene's germline CDR1 is SQVTM and CDR2 ANQGSEA. This CDR3 has 13 amino acids. Variable domain in full (rest from reference TRBV29-1 and TRBJ1-4): SAVISQKPSRDICQRGTSLTIQCQVDSQVTMMFWYRQQPGQSLTLIATANQGSEATYESGFVIDKFPISRPNLTFSTLTVSNMSPEDSSIYLCSVTTATNEKLFFGSGTQLSVL.

This clonotype showed up many times. CDR3 sequence (DNA): TGTGCCAGCAGCTCGGGACAGGGGTACTATGGCTACACCTTC. This gives the protein CASSSGQGYYGYTF. The chain joins TRBV5-6 to TRBJ1-2; TRBD1 aligns across 10 bases. Trimming removed 3 bases from V and 3 bases from J; junction bases left unmatched: 2. This CDR3 contains 14 residues. Germline V lookup: CDR1 SGHDT, CDR2 YYEEEE.

In this sample, this clonotype turned up many times. The J gene is TRBJ2-2, the V gene TRBV10-2; D uncertain. This CDR3 comprises 15 residues. The V gene's germline CDR1 is WSHSY and CDR2 SAAADI. The ends were cut back, 7 bases at V and 5 bases at J, with 17 bases in the middle. The CDR3 region is CASTEGILRTGELFF. Written as DNA, the CDR3 is TGCGCCAGCACCGAAGGGATTCTGAGAACCGGGGAGCTGTTTTTT.

Notes on this clonotype: With a much larger clone just one base away, this may be a read error. The chain recombines TRBV18 with TRBJ2-7; D not resolved. CDR3 length: 12 amino acids. Germline assignment: CDR1 KGHSH and CDR2 LQKENI. Trimming shortened V by 5 bases and J by 4 bases, and 9 bases separated the two germline ends. CDR3 sequence (DNA): TGTGCCAGCTCATTTCAATCTTACGAGCAGTACTTC. Translation: CASSFQSYEQYF.

CDR3 coding DNA: TGTGCCAGCAGTCACGGGACAGGCTATGGCTACACCTTC. It specifies CASSHGTGYGYTF. The V call is TRBV6-2 or TRBV6-3, the J call TRBJ1-2; 8 nucleotides line up with TRBD1. Germline V gene data show CDR1 as MNHEY and CDR2 as SVGEGT. Trimming cost V 5 bases and J 4 bases; bases outside gene matches: 3. The CDR3 has 13 amino acids.

V usage is TRBV7-2 and J usage is TRBJ2-7, with 10 positions matching TRBD2. V trimming: 3 bases; J trimming: 10 bases; junction bases outside the gene matches: 6. The V gene's germline CDR1 is SGHTA and CDR2 FQGNSA. The CDR3 totals 13 residues. The CDR3 region has the DNA TGTGCCAGCAGCTTCACCGGGACTAGCGAACAGTACTTC. Amino acids: CASSFTGTSEQYF.

This clonotype was seen only once. This chain links TRBV10-3 with TRBJ1-2, with 7 bases aligning to TRBD1. The CDR3 is 16 residues long. With 2 bases clipped from V and 8 bases from J, the junction kept 14 bases outside the gene matches. Looked up from germline, CDR1 is ENHRY and CDR2 is SYGVKD. CDR3 protein: CAISEGAGTAVGGYTF. CDR3 DNA: TGTGCCATCAGTGAGGGAGCCGGGACAGCGGTAGGAGGCTACACCTTC.

The sample holds many counts of this clonotype. The J gene is TRBJ1-2, the V gene TRBV25-1; TRBD1 matches 7 bases. Germline CDR1 and CDR2: MGHDK and SYGVNS. J lost 7 bases, V lost 3 bases, and 5 bases had no gene match. The CDR3 runs to 13 residues. CDR3 DNA sequence: TGTGCCAGCAGTGACCTGACAGGGAGTGGCTACACCTTC. Protein: CASSDLTGSGYTF.